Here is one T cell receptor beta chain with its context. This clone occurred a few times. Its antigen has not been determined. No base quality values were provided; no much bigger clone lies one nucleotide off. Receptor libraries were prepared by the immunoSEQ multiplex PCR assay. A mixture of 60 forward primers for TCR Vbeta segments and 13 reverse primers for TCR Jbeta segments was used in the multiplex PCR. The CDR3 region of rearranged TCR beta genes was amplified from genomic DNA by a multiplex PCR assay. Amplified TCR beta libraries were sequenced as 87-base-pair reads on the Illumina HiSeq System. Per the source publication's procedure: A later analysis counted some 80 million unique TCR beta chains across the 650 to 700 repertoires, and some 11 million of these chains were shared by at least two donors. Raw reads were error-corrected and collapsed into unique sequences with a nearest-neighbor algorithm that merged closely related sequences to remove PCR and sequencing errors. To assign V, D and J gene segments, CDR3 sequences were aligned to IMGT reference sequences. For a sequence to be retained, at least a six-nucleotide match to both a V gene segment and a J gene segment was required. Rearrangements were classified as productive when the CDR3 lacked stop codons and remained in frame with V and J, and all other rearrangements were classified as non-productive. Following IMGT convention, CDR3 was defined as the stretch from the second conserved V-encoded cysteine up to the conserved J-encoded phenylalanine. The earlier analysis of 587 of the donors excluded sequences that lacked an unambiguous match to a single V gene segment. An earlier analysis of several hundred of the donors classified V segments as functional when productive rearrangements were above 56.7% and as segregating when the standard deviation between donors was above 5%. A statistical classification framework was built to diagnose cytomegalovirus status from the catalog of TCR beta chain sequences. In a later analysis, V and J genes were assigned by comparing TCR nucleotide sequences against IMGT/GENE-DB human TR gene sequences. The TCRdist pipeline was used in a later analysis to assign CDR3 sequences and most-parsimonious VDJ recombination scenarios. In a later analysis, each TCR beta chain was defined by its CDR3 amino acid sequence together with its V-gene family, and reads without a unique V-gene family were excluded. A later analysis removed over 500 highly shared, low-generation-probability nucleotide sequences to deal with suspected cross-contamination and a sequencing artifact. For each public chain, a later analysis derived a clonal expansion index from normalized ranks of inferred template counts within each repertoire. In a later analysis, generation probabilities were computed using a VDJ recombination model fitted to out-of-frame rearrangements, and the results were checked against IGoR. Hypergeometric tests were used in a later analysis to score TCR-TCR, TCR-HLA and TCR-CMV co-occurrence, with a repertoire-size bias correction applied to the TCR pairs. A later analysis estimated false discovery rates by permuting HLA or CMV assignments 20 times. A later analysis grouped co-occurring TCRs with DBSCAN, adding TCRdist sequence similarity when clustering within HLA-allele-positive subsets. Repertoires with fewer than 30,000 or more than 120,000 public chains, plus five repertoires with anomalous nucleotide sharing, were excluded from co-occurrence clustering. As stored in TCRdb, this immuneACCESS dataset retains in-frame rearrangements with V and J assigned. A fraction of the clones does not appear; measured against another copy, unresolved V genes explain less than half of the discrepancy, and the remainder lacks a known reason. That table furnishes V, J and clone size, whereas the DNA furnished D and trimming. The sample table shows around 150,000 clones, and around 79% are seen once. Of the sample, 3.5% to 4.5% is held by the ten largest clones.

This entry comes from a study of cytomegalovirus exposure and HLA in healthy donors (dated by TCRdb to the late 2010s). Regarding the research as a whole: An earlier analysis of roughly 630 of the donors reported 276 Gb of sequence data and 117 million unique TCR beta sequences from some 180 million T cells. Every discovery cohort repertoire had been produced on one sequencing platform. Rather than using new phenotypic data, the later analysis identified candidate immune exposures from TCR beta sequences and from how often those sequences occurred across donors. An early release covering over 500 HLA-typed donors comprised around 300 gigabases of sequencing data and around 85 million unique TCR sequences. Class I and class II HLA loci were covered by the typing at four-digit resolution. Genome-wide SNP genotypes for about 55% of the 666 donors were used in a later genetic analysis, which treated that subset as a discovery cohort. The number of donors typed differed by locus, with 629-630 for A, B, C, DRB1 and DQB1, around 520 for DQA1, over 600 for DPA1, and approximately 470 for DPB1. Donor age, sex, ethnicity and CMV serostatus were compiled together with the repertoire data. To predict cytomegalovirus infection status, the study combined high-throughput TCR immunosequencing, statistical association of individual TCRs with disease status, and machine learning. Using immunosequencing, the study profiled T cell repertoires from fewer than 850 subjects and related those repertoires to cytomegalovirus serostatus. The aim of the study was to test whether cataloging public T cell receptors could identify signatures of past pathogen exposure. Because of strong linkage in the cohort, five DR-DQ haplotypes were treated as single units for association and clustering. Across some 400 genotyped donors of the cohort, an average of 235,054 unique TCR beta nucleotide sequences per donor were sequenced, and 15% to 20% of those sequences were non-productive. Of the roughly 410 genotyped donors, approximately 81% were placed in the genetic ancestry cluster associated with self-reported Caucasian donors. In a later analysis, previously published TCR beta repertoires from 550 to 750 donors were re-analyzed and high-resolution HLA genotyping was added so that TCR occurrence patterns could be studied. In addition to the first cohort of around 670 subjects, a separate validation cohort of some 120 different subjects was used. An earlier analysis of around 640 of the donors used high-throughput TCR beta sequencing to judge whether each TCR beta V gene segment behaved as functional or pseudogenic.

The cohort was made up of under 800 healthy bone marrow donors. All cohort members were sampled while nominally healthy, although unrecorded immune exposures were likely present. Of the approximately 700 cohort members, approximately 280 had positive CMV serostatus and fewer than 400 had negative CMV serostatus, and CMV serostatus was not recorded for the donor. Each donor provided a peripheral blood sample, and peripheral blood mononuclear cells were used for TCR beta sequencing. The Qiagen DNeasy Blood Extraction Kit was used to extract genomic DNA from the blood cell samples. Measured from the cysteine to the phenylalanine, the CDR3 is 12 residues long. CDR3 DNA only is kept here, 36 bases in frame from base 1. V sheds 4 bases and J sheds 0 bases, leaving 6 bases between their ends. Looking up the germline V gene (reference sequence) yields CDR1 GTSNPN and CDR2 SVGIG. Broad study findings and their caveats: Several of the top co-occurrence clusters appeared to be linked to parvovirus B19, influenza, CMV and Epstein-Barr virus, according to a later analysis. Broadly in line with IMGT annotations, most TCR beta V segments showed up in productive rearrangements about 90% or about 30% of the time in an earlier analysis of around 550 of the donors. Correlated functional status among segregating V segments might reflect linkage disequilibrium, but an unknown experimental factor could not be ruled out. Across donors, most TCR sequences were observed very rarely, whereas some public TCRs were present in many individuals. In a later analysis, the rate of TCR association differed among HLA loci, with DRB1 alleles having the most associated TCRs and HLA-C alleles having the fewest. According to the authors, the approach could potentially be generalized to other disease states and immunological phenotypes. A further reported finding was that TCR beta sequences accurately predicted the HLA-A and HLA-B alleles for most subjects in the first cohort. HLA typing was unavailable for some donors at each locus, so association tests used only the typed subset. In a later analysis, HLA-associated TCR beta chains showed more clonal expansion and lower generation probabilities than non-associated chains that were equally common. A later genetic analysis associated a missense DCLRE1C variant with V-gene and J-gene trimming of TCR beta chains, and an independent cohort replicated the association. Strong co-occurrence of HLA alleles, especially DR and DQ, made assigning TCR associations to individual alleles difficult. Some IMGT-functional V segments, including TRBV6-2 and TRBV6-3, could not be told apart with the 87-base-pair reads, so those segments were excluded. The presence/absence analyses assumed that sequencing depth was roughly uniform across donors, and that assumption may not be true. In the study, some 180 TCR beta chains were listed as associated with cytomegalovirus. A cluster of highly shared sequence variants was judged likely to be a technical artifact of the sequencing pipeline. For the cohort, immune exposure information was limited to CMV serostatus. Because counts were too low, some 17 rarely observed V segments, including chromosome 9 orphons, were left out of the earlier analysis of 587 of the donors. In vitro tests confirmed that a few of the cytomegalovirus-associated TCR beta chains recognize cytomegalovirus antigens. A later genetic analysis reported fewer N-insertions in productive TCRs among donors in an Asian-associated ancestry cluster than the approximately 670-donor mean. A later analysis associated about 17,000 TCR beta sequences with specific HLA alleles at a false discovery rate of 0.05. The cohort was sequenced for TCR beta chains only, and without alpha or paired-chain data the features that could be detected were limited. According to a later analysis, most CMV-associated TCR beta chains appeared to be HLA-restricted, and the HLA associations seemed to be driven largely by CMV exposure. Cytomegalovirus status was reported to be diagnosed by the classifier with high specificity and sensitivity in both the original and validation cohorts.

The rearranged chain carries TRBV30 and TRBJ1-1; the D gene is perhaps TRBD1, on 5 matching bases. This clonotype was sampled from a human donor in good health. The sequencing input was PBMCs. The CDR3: CAWNRMNTEAFF. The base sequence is TGTGCCTGGAACAGGATGAACACTGAAGCTTTCTTT.